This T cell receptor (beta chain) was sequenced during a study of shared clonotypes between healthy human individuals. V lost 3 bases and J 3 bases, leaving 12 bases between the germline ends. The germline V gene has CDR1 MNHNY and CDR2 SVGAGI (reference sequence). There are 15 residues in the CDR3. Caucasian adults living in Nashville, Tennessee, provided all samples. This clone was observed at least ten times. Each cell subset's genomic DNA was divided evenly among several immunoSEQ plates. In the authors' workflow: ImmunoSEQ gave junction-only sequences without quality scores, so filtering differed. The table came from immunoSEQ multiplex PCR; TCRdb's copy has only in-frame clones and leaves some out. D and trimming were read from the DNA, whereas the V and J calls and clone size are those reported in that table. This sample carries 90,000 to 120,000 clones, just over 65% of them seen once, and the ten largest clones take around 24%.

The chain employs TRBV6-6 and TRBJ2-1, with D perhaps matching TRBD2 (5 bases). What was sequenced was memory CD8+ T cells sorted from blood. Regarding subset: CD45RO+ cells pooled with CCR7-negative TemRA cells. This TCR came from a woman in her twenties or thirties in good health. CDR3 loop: CASSYIAGLYNEQFF. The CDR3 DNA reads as TGTGCCAGCAGTTATATCGCGGGCCTCTACAATGAGCAGTTCTTC.